Sequencing of this TCR beta chain was carried out in a study of cytomegalovirus exposure and HLA in healthy donors. The PCR ran on 60 Vbeta and 13 Jbeta primers. Clones were read by immunoSEQ multiplex PCR, and TCRdb kept only the in-frame ones, dropping some. Altogether about 150,000 clones are present, roughly 10% being singletons, with the ten largest covering approximately 1.7%. The ends lost 7 bases at V and 0 bases at J; junction bases unmatched: 11. The CDR3 runs to 17 residues. Germline values: CDR1 SNHLY, CDR2 FYNNEI. About this clone: Its matching antigen is unknown.

Overall study findings and caveats: Fewer N-insertions (relative to the roughly 720-donor mean) were reportedly seen in an Asian-associated ancestry cluster in a later analysis. For cytomegalovirus status, the classifier reportedly gave diagnoses with high specificity and sensitivity.

This sequence joins TRBV2 and TRBJ1-5; the match to TRBD1 covers 8 bases. The sample comprised PBMCs. This TCR derives from a man in his fifties or sixties in good health and CMV-seronegative. The CDR3 DNA reads TGTGCCAGCACTGGACAGGGTGGATCTTATAGCAATCAGCCCCAGCATTTT. This translates into CASTGQGGSYSNQPQHF.